This T cell receptor (beta chain) is from a study of control samples from healthy donors and cancer patients. This CDR3 is 14 amino acids long. Per germline, CDR1 SEHNR and CDR2 FQNEAQ (reference sequence). V gave up 9 bases and J gave up 2 bases; unmatched junction bases: 9. Generated by immunoSEQ multiplex PCR, the TCRdb table keeps only in-frame clones and is missing some. The table includes 98,000 or so clones, approximately 84% detected once. The gene calls are TRBV7-9 and TRBJ1-1; 7 bases fit TRBD1. This clonotype was sampled from a young man in good health. Material for sequencing was blood. The CDR3: CASTTGAINTEAFF. In nucleotides, the CDR3 is TGTGCCAGTACTACAGGGGCGATAAACACTGAAGCTTTCTTT. The full variable domain, completed using reference TRBV7-9 and TRBJ1-1, is DTGVSQNPRHKITKRGQNVTFRCDPISEHNRLYWYRQTLGQGPEFLTYFQNEAQLEKSRLLSDRFSAERPKGSFSTLEIQRTEQGDSAMYLCASTTGAINTEAFFGQGTRLTVV.